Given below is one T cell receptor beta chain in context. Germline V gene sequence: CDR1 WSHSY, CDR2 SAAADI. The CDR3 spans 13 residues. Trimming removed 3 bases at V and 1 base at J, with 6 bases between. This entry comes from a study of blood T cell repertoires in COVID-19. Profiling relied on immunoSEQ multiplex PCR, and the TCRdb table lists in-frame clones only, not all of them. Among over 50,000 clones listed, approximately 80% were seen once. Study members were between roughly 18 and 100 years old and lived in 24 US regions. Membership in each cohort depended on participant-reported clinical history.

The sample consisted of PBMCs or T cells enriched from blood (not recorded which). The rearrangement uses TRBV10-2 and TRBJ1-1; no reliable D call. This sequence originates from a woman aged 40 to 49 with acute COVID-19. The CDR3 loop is CASSENGNTEAFF. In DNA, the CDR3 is TGCGCCAGCAGTGAAAACGGGAACACTGAAGCTTTCTTT.